Reported below is one T cell receptor beta chain. Its antigen is not identified. Assay: immunoSEQ multiplex PCR; the TCRdb copy retains only in-frame clones and omits some. The data show roughly 150,000 clones, with under 95% seen just once and about 5% held by the top ten. This specimen belongs to a study of T cell responses to AZD1222 COVID-19 vaccine. Findings of the study overall: In a largely white British group with more females than males, clonal diversity was possibly underestimated.

V was pared by 1 base and J by 4 bases, with 6 bases of the junction left unmatched. The CDR3 consists of 16 residues. Germline V gene data show CDR1 as LGHNA and CDR2 as YNFKEQ. The source of this sequence is an adult in good health. Sequencing was performed on peripheral blood, taken on day 0 of AZD1222 vaccination. This rearrangement joins TRBV4-2 to TRBJ2-7; TRBD2 matches 11 bases. The CDR3 nucleotides read TGTGCCAGCAGCCAAGCCGGGACTAGCGGTATTTACGAGCAGTACTTC. Its protein is CASSQAGTSGIYEQYF.